This T cell receptor beta chain was identified in a study of tumor-infiltrating lymphocytes in oesophageal squamous cell carcinoma. This clonotype was detected only a few times. Given a much more abundant clone one base away, this may be a read error. TCRdb re-analysed the PCR reads in MiXCR, keeping a single row per CDR3 protein. The sample has more than 10,000 distinct CDR3 sequences; 58% are singletons. Trimming removed 8 bases at V and 7 bases at J, with 9 bases between. The germline V gene encodes CDR1 SNHLY and CDR2 FYNNEI. The CDR3 is 10 amino acids. The specimen sequenced was esophageal tumor tissue. This clonotype originated in a female donor with esophageal squamous cell carcinoma. The chain links TRBV2 to TRBJ2-7, with D uncertain. The CDR3: CASGEDEQYF. The DNA of the CDR3 is TGTGCCAGCGGGGAAGATGAGCAGTACTTC. Looking up the rest from reference TRBV2 and TRBJ2-7 gives the full variable domain: EPEVTQTPSHQVTQMGQEVILRCVPISNHLYFYWYRQILGQKVEFLVSFYNNEISEKSEIFDDQFSVERPDGSNFTLKIRSTKLEDSAMYFCASGEDEQYFGPGTRLTVT.